Sequencing of this T cell receptor (beta chain) was carried out in a study of blood T cell repertoires in COVID-19. Turning to the study itself: Researchers got acute and convalescent COVID-19 samples from the United States, Italy and Spain.

A note on this clone: Other DNA sequences in this specimen translate into the identical CDR3.

V lost 0 bases and J lost 4, with 12 bases in between. In germline, CDR1 is SGHRS, CDR2 YFSETQ. CDR3 length equals 15 residues. Those enrolled, adults aged roughly 18 to 95 years, came from roughly 22 US areas. Recovery among Cohort 3 donors was established by two negative PCRs, clearance, or symptom resolution. Authors' data handling: Estimation of nucleated cell counts was performed using reference gene primer amplification. Assay: immunoSEQ multiplex PCR; the TCRdb copy retains only in-frame clones and omits some. V and J calls and clone size come straight from that table; D and trimming were deduced from the DNA. Here the sample spans approximately 300,000 clones, around 87% being singletons.

Sequenced: PBMCs or T cells enriched from blood (not recorded which). The chain links TRBV5-1 to TRBJ2-3, with D tentatively TRBD1 (7 bases). The receptor was derived from a woman aged 25 to 39 who had recovered from COVID-19. The CDR3 sequence is CASSLGTGGADTQYF. DNA for the CDR3: TGCGCCAGCAGCTTGGGGACAGGCGGGGCAGATACGCAGTATTTT.